This TCR beta chain was documented in a study of immune cell composition in non-small cell lung cancer. Whole-study context: Tumours were mainly lung adenocarcinoma or squamous cell carcinoma.

A remark on this clone: The antigen is not known.

General observations from the study: Lung squamous cell carcinoma tumours had significantly higher top 10 clone scores and productive clonality than lung adenocarcinoma. About four fifths of squamous and under 35% of adenocarcinoma cases had tumour-associated clones >0.5%. Shared sequences between tumour-reactive and dominant in vivo clones were not proven.

Measured with immunoSEQ multiplex PCR; TCRdb has only the in-frame clones, and not every one. The sample yields thousands of clones, more than 60% seen once. The CDR3 length is 12 residues. V was shortened by 0 bases and J by 6 bases, with 3 bases between the two germline ends. Per the germline V gene, CDR1 is MNHEY and CDR2 is SVGAGI. Sequencing was done on a sample of lung tumor tissue. The TCR was taken from a human donor with non-small cell lung cancer. V and J are TRBV6-5 and TRBJ1-5, with D hard to call. DNA of the CDR3: TGTGCCAGCAGTTACTCCGGTCAGCCCCAGCATTTT. This encodes CASSYSGQPQHF.